These 16 T cell receptor beta chains were all obtained from the same sample, sequenced in a study of Graves' ophthalmopathy and Graves' hyperthyroidism (dated by TCRdb to the late 2010s). The sequencing machine was an Illumina HiSeq 2000. For repertoire sequencing, the TCR beta CDR3 regions were amplified from RNA transcripts. The first round of RT-PCR was done with HTBI primers and the Qiagen OneStep RT-PCR kit, and was followed by a second round of multiplex PCR, then size selection and purification. TCRdb trimmed the raw reads at Q25, called clones with MiXCR and kept productive beta chains. Merged by CDR3 protein, the rows form single entries marked with the most common genes and DNA. The sample data list about 39,000 distinct CDR3 sequences, and approximately 46% of these were observed just once. The ten most abundant clones make up roughly 24% of the sample. The specimen sequenced was peripheral blood. The source is an adult woman with stable Graves' hyperthyroidism.

The J gene is TRBJ2-7, the V gene TRBV3-1, with 8 nucleotides matching TRBD2. The V gene end was trimmed by 3 bases and the J gene end by 0 bases; junction bases not matched to a gene: 7. The CDR3 sequence is 16 residues long. Germline values: CDR1 LGHDT, CDR2 YNNKEL (reference sequence). The CDR3 nucleotides read TGTGCCAGCAGCCATCTCGGCGGGGGGAGCTCCTACGAGCAGTACTTC. Translation: CASSHLGGGSSYEQYF.

This clonotype turned up a few times. CDR3 nucleotide sequence: TGTGCCAGCAGTGAAACTGGAGGGTTAGGATCACCCCTCCACTTT. Its protein is CASSETGGLGSPLHF. The chain has TRBV25-1 and TRBJ1-6; D uncertain. V shed 2 bases and J shed 10 bases, with 15 bases lying between them. CDR1 MGHDK and CDR2 SYGVNS come from the germline V gene. The CDR3 is 15 residues long.

This clonotype was recorded at least ten times. J is TRBJ1-3 and V is TRBV6-2 or TRBV6-3; 8 bases agree with TRBD1. CDR1 and CDR2 (germline): MNHEY, SVGEGT. The CDR3 extends over 13 amino acids. V trimming: 8 bases; J trimming: 2 bases; junction bases outside the gene matches: 2. In DNA form, the CDR3 reads TGTGCCAGCCGGACAGGGACTGGAAACACCATATATTTT. Translation gives CASRTGTGNTIYF.

This clonotype was seen many times. V usage is TRBV4-2 and J usage is TRBJ2-3; maybe TRBD1 (6 bases). CDR1 LGHNA and CDR2 YNFKEQ come from the germline V gene. This CDR3 spans 14 amino acids. V lost 4 bases to trimming and J lost 5 bases, with 13 bases between them. DNA for the CDR3: TGTGCCAGCAGCCCCCCAGGGGAGCGAGATACGCAGTATTTT. Translation: CASSPPGERDTQYF.

This chain joins TRBV7-9 and TRBJ1-5; 8 nucleotides match TRBD1. V lost 4 bases and J lost 5; bases outside the gene matches: 4. CDR1 and CDR2 (germline): SEHNR, FQNEAQ (reference sequence). This CDR3 contains 14 residues. This CDR3 is CASSSTGGHQPQHF. CDR3 coding DNA: TGTGCCAGCAGCTCCACAGGGGGACATCAGCCCCAGCATTTT.

At least ten counts were recorded for this clonotype. V usage is TRBV7-8 and J usage is TRBJ1-2; no clear D. Germline loops: CDR1 SGHVS, CDR2 FQNEAQ. This CDR3 region has 15 residues. The V and J ends lost 0 bases and 7 bases respectively, with 15 bases between them. CDR3 in DNA: TGTGCCAGCAGCTTAGCGGAGGGCGCGGGCTCTGGCTACACCTTC. Encoded protein: CASSLAEGAGSGYTF.

In the case of this clonotype: A junction end diverges from the germline sequence, so it may reflect a read error. The chain links TRBV7-8 to TRBJ1-2; 7 bases align to TRBD1. The CDR3 runs 15 residues. The germline CDR1 and CDR2 sequences are SGHVS and FQNEAQ. The DNA for the CDR3 is TGCGCCAGCAGCAATGACAGGGTGGCAGGTGGTGGCTACACCTTC. Translation: CASSNDRVAGGGYTF.

CDR3 amino acids: CAISFDTDRPLDGYTF. In DNA form, the CDR3 reads TGTGCCATCAGTTTCGATACGGACAGGCCCCTTGATGGCTACACCTTC. The chain carries TRBV10-3 and TRBJ1-2; TRBD1 aligns across 7 bases. Germline loops: CDR1 ENHRY, CDR2 SYGVKD. This CDR3 has 16 residues. The V segment lost 5 bases and the J segment 6 bases; nucleotides outside the gene matches: 15.

The CDR3 sequence is CATSSQGTDRAYGYTF. CDR3 coding DNA: TGTGCCACCAGCAGCCAAGGAACGGACAGGGCCTATGGCTACACCTTC. This rearrangement joins TRBV15 to TRBJ1-2, with TRBD1 matching 8 bases. The CDR3 sequence is 16 residues long. The ends lost 3 bases at V and 4 bases at J; junction bases unmatched: 10. CDR1 and CDR2 (germline): LNHNV, YYDKDF (reference sequence).

Regarding this clonotype: A clone one base away is much larger, so this may be a read error. This chain links TRBV2 with TRBJ1-1; D might be TRBD1 (5 bases). The germline CDR1 and CDR2 sequences are SNHLY and FYNNEI. Between the trimmed V and J ends, which lost 4 bases and 9 bases, there was a span of 15 bases. The CDR3 contains 13 residues. This CDR3 is CASSGGRASKAFF. CDR3 bases: TGTGCCAGCAGTGGTGGCAGGGCTTCTAAAGCTTTCTTT. The complete variable domain, with remaining parts taken from reference TRBV2 and TRBJ1-1, reads EPEVTQTPSHQVTQMGQEVILRCVPISNHLYFYWYRQILGQKVEFLVSFYNNEISEKSEIFDDQFSVERPDGSNFTLKIRSTKLEDSAMYFCASSGGRASKAFFGQGTRLTVV.

The chain combines TRBV28 with TRBJ2-7; TRBD2 aligns across 9 bases. The CDR3 length is 15 residues. CDR1 is MDHEN, CDR2 SYDVKM, per germline. V lost 6 bases, J lost 6 bases, and 12 bases stayed unmatched. CDR3 sequence (DNA): TGTGCCAGCAGGCGAGACTCCGGGACTAGCTTCGAGCAGTACTTC. Translation: CASRRDSGTSFEQYF.

This clonotype was counted ten times or more. In nucleotides, the CDR3 is TGCGCCAGCAGCTTAAACCAAGAGACCCAGTACTTC. Its protein is CASSLNQETQYF. The V and J genes are TRBV5-1 and TRBJ2-5; unclear D gene. The V and J ends lost 2 bases and 0 bases respectively, with 2 bases between them. There are 12 residues in the CDR3. Germline V gives CDR1 SGHRS, CDR2 YFSETQ.

The V gene is TRBV13, the J gene TRBJ2-2, with 8 bases identical to TRBD1. Trimming cost V 2 bases and J 1 base; bases outside gene matches: 3. This CDR3 has 16 residues. CDR1 is PRHDT and CDR2 is FYEKMQ in the germline V gene (reference sequence). The CDR3 loop reads CASSLPGTGNTGELFF. The CDR3 bases are TGTGCCAGCAGCTTACCCGGGACAGGGAACACCGGGGAGCTGTTTTTT.

The rearrangement uses TRBV7-8 and TRBJ2-3, with 14 bases identical to TRBD2. The CDR3 loop spans 16 amino acids. With 8 bases clipped from V and 4 bases from J, the junction kept 8 bases outside the gene matches. Germline CDR1 SGHVS, CDR2 FQNEAQ. As DNA, the CDR3 is TGTGCCAGCTCACTGGGACTAGCGGGAGATGCAGATACGCAGTATTTT. Residues: CASSLGLAGDADTQYF.

The chain has TRBV20-1 and TRBJ2-5; 8 nucleotides line up with TRBD2. The CDR3 runs 13 residues. Per germline, CDR1 DFQATT and CDR2 SNEGSKA (reference sequence). Trimming at V came to 4 bases and at J to 3 bases, leaving 4 bases not matched to a gene. The CDR3: CSAIGGGKETQYF. DNA of the CDR3: TGCAGTGCTATCGGGGGGGGGAAAGAGACCCAGTACTTC.

This clonotype was observed a handful of times. The chain has TRBV15 and TRBJ1-2, with 8 positions matching TRBD1. The length of the CDR3 is 18 residues. The germline V gene encodes CDR1 LNHNV and CDR2 YYDKDF (reference sequence). V was clipped by 8 bases and J by 1 base; unmatched bases: 18. The CDR3 region is CATGSTIVRDRHNYGYTF. CDR3 DNA sequence: TGTGCCACCGGGAGCACGATTGTTCGGGACAGGCATAACTATGGCTACACCTTC.